This T cell receptor (beta chain) was found in a study of cytomegalovirus exposure and HLA in healthy donors. Healthy people donating bone marrow made up the donors. 13 Jbeta primers and 60 Vbeta primers were used for the PCR. Profiled with immunoSEQ multiplex PCR; TCRdb holds only in-frame clones, not every one. There are some 110,000 clones in the sample; 80% to 85% occur only once, and about a fifth lies in the top ten. CDR3 size: 13 residues. Germline V gene lookup returns CDR1 MNHNY and CDR2 SVGAGI (reference sequence). Trimming removed 6 bases at V and 4 bases at J, with 12 bases between. Input material: PBMCs. The TCR was taken from a man aged 25 to 40 in good health and CMV-seropositive. The V gene is TRBV6-6, the J gene TRBJ1-1; D gene unclear. As DNA, the CDR3 is TGTGCCAGCAGCCCCCCGGGGAGCACTGAAGCTTTCTTT. Translation gives CASSPPGSTEAFF.